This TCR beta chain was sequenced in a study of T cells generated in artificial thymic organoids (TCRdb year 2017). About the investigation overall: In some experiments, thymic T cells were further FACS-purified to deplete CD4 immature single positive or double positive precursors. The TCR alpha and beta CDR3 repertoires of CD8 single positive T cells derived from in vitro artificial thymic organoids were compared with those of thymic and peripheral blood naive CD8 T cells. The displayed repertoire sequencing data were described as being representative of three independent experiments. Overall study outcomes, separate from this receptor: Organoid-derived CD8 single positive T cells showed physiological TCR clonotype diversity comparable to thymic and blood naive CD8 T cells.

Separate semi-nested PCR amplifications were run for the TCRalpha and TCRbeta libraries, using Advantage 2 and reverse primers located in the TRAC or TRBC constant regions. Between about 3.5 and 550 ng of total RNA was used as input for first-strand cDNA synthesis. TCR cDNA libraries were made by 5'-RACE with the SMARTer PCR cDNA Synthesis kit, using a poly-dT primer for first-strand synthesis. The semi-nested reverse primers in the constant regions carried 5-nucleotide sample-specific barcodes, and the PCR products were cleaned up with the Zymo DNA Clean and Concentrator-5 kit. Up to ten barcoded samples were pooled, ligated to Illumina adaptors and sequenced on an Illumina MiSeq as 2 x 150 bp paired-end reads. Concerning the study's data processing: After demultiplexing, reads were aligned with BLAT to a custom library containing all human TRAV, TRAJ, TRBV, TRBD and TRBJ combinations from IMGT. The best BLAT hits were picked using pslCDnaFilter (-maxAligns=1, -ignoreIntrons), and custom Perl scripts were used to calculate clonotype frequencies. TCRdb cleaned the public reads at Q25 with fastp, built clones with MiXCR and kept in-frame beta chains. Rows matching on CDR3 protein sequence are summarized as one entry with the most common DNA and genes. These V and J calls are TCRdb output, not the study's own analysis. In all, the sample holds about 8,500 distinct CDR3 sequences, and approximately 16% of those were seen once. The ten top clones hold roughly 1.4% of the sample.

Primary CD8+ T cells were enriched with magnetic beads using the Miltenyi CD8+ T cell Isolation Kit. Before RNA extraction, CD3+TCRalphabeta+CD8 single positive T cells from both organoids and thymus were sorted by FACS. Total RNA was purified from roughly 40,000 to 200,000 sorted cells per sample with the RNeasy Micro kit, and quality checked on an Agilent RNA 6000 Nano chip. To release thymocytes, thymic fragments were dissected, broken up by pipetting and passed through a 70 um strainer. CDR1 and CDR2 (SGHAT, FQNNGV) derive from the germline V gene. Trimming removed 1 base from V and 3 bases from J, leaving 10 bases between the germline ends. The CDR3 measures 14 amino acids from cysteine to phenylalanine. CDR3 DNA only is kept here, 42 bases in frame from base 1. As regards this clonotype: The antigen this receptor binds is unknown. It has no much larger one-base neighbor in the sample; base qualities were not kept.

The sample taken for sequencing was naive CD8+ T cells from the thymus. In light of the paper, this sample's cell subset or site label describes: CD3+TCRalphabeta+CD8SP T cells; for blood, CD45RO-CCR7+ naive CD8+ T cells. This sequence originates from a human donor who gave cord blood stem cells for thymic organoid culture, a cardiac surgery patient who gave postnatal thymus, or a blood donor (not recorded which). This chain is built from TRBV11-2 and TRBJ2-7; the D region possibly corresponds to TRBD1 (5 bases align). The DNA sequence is TGTGCCAGCAGCTTAGGTCAGGGCAACTACGAGCAGTACTTC. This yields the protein CASSLGQGNYEQYF. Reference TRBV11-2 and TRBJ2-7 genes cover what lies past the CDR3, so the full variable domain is EAGVAQSPRYKIIEKRQSVAFWCNPISGHATLYWYQQILGQGPKLLIQFQNNGVVDDSQLPKDRFSAERLKGVDSTLKIQPAKLEDSAVYLCASSLGQGNYEQYFGPGTRLTVT.